The clone carrying this T cell receptor (beta chain) has ten or more counts. Its antigen is still unknown. These data belong to a study of regulatory T cells in long-lasting Graves disease. The study's findings and limits: With approximately 2,500 shared public clonotypes, persistent patients exceeded new patients, who shared more than 750. The researchers studied only peripheral blood, not thyroid tissue.

V trimming: 2 bases; J trimming: 0 bases; junction bases outside the gene matches: 6. The CDR3 length is 16 residues. Germline V gene sequence: CDR1 MNHEY, CDR2 SMNVEV (reference sequence). Time point specified: newly diagnosed GD, antithyroid drugs for less than 3 months. Preparation of the TCR library used RNA extracted from PBMCs. Construction of the TCR beta libraries employed iRepertoire HTBI primers in conjunction with Arm-PCR of CDR3 regions. Via MiXCR, TCRdb re-called the multiplex PCR reads, giving one row per CDR3 protein. The data contain 540,000 or so distinct CDR3 sequences, approximately 13% of them singletons. These same data were also listed under a study on T cells in Graves' hyperthyroidism and ophthalmopathy. As that report states: Primed by the HTBI set, a first-round RT-PCR was run on the TCR CDR3.

Sequences were derived from peripheral blood mononuclear cells (PBMCs), sampled at new diagnosis, from a patient treated with antithyroid drugs. The sequence derives from a man under 40 with Graves disease. V and J are TRBV27 and TRBJ1-1; 7 positions agree with TRBD1. The CDR3 DNA is TGTGCCAGCAGTTTAAGGGACAGTGCTTTGAACACTGAAGCTTTCTTT. Translation gives CASSLRDSALNTEAFF.